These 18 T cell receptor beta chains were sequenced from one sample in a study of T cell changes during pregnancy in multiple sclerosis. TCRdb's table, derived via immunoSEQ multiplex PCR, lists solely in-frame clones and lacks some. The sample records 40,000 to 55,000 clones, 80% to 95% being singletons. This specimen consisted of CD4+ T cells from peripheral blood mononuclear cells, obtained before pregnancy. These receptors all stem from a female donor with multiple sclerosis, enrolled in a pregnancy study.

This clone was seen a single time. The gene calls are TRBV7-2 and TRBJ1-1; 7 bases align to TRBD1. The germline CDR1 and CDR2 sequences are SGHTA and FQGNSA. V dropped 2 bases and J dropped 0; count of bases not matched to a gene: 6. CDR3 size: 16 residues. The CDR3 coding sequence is TGTGCCAGCAGCTTACAAGGGGGCGGGATGAACACTGAAGCTTTCTTT. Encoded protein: CASSLQGGGMNTEAFF. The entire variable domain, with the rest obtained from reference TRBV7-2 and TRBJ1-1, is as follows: GAGVSQSPSNKVTEKGKDVELRCDPISGHTALYWYRQSLGQGLEFLIYFQGNSAPDKSGLPSDRFSAERTGGSVSTLTIQRTQQEDSAVYLCASSLQGGGMNTEAFFGQGTRLTVV.

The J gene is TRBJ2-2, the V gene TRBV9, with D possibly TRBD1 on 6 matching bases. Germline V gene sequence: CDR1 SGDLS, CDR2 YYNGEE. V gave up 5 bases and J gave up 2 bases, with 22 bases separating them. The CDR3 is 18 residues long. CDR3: CASSVQGRRFANTGELFF. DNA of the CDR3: TGTGCCAGCAGTGTACAGGGTCGGCGCTTTGCTAACACCGGGGAGCTGTTTTTT.

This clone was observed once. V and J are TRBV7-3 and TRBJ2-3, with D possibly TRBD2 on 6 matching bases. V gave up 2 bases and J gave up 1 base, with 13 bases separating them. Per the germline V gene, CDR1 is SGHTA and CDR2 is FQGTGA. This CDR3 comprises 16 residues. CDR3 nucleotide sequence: TGTGCCAGCAGCTTAGGTCTAGCGAGTGGCACAGATACGCAGTATTTT. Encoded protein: CASSLGLASGTDTQYF.

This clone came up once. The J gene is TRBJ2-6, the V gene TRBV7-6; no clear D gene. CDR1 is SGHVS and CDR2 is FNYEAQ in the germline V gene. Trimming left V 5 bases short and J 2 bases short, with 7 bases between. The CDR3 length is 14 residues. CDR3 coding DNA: TGTGCCAGCAGCCTTAGCCCTGGGGCCAACGTCCTGACTTTC. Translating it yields CASSLSPGANVLTF. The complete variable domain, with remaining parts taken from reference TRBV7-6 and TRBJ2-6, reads GAGVSQSPRYKVTKRGQDVALRCDPISGHVSLYWYRQALGQGPEFLTYFNYEAQQDKSGLPNDRFSAERPEGSISTLTIQRTEQRDSAMYRCASSLSPGANVLTFGAGSRLTVL.

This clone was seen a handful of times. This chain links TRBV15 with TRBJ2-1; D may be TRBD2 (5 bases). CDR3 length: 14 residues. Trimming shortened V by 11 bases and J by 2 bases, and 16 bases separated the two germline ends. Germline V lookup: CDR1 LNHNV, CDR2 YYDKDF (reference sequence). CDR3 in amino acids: CAPPRRSPYNEQFF. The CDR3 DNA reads TGTGCCCCTCCGCGGAGGAGCCCCTACAATGAGCAGTTCTTC.

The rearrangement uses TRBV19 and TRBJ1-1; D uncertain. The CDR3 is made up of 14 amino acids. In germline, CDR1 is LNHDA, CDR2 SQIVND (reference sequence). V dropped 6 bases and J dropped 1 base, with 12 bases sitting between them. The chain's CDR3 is CASSLLRGNTEAFF. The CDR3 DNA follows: TGTGCCAGTAGCCTATTACGGGGGAACACTGAAGCTTTCTTT.

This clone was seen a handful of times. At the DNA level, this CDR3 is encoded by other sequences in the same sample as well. The CDR3 loop is CASSRGNQPQHF. For the CDR3, the DNA is TGTGCCAGCAGTCGGGGGAATCAGCCCCAGCATTTT. This chain uses TRBV28 with TRBJ1-5; maybe TRBD1 (5 bases). The CDR3 is made up of 12 amino acids. Trimming stripped 5 bases from V and 4 bases from J, with 6 bases between. The germline CDR1 and CDR2 sequences are MDHEN and SYDVKM. Drawing the rest from reference TRBV28 and TRBJ1-5, the complete variable domain is DVKVTQSSRYLVKRTGEKVFLECVQDMDHENMFWYRQDPGLGLRLIYFSYDVKMKEKGDIPEGYSVSREKKERFSLILESASTNQTSMYLCASSRGNQPQHFGDGTRLSIL.

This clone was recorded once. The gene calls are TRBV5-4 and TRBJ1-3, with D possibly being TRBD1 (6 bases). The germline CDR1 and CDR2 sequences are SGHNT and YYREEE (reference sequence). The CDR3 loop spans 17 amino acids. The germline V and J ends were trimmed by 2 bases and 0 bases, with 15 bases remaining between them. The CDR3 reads CASSFGPTGGSGNTIYF. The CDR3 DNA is TGTGCCAGCAGCTTCGGGCCGACAGGCGGCTCTGGAAACACCATATATTTT.

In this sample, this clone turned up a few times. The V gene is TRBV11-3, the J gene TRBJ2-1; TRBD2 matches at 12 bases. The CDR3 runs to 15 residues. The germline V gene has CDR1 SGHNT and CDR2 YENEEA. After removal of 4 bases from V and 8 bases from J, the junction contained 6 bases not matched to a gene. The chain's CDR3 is CASSSSGRAIDEQFF. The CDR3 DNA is TGTGCCAGCAGCTCTAGCGGGAGGGCCATCGATGAGCAGTTCTTC. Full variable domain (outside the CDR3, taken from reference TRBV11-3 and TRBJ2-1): EAGVVQSPRYKIIEKKQPVAFWCNPISGHNTLYWYLQNLGQGPELLIRYENEEAVDDSQLPKDRFSAERLKGVDSTLKIQPAELGDSAVYLCASSSSGRAIDEQFFGPGTRLTVL.

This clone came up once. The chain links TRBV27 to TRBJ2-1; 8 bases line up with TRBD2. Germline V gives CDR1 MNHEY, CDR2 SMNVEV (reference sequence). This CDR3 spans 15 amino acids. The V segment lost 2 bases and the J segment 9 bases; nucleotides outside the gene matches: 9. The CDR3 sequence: CASSLRVAGITEQFF. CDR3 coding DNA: TGTGCCAGCAGTTTAAGAGTAGCGGGAATCACTGAGCAGTTCTTC.

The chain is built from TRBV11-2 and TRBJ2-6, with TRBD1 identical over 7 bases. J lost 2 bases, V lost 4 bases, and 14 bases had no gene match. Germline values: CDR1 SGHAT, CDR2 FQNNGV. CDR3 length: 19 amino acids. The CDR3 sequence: CASSSPNLQGKTGANVLTF. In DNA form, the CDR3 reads TGTGCCAGCAGCTCCCCCAATCTACAGGGGAAAACTGGGGCCAACGTCCTGACTTTC. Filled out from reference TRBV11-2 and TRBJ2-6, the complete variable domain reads EAGVAQSPRYKIIEKRQSVAFWCNPISGHATLYWYQQILGQGPKLLIQFQNNGVVDDSQLPKDRFSAERLKGVDSTLKIQPAKLEDSAVYLCASSSPNLQGKTGANVLTFGAGSRLTVL.

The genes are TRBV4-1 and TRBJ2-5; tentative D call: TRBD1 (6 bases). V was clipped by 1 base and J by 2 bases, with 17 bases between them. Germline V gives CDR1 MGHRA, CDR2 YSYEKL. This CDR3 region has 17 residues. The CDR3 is CASSQAPLGRGQETQYF. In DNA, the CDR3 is TGCGCCAGCAGCCAAGCCCCCCTGGGCAGGGGTCAAGAGACCCAGTACTTC.

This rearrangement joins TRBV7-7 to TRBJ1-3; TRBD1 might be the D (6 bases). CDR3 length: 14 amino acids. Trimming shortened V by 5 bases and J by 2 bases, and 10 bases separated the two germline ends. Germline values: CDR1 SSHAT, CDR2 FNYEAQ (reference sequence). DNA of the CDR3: TGTGCCAGCAGCCCACAGGGTCCTGGAAACACCATATATTTT. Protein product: CASSPQGPGNTIYF.

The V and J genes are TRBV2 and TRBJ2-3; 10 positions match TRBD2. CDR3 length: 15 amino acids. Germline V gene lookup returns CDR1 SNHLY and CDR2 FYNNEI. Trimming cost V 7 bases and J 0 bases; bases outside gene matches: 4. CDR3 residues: CASTSTSGSTDTQYF. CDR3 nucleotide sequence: TGTGCCAGCACCTCGACTAGCGGGAGCACAGATACGCAGTATTTT.

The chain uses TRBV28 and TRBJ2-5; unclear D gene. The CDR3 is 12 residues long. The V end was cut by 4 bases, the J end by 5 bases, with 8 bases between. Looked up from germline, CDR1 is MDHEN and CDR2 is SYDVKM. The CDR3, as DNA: TGTGCCAGCAGTTCGCTACTGGAGACCCAGTACTTC. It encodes CASSSLLETQYF.

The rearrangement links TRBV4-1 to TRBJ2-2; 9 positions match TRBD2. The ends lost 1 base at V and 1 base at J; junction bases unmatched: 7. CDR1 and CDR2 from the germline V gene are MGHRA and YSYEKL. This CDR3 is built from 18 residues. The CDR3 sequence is CASSQGRGAGGNTGELFF. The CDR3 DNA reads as TGCGCCAGCAGCCAAGGCAGAGGAGCGGGAGGGAACACCGGGGAGCTGTTTTTT.

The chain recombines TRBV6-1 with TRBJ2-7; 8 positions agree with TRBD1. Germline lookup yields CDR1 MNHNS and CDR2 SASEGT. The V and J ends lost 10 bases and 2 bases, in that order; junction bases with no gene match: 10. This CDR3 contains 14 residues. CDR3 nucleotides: TGTGCCACTTCTCGGACAGGGAGAACCTACGAGCAGTACTTC. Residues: CATSRTGRTYEQYF.

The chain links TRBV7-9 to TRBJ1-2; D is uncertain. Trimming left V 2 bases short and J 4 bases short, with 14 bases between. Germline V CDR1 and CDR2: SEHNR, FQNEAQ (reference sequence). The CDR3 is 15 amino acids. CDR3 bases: TGTGCCAGCAGCTTATCGAGGGAAGTGGGCTATGGCTACACCTTC. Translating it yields CASSLSREVGYGYTF.